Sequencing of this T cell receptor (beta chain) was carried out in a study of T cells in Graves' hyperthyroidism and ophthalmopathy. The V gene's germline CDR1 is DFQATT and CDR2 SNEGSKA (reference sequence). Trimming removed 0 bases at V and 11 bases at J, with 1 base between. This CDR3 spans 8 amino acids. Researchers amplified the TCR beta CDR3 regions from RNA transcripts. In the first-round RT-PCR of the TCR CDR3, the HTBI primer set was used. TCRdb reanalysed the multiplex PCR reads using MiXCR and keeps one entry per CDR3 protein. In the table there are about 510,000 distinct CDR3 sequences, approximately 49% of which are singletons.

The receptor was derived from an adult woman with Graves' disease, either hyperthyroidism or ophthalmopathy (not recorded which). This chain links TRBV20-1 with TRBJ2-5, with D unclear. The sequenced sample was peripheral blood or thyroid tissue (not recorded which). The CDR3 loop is CSARDQYF. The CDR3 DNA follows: TGCAGTGCTAGAGATCAGTACTTC.